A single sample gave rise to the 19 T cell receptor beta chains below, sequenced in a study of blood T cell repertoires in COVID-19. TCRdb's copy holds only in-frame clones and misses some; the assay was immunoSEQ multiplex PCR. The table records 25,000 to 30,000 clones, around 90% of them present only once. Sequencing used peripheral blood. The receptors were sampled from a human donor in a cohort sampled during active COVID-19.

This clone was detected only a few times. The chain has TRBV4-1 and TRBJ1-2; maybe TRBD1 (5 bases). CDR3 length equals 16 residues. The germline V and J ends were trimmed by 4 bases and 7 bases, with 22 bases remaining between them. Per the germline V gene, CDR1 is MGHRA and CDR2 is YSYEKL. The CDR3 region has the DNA TGCGCCAGCAGCCTAACAGTCGAGACAGTCTCTCTTGGCTACACCTTC. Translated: CASSLTVETVSLGYTF.

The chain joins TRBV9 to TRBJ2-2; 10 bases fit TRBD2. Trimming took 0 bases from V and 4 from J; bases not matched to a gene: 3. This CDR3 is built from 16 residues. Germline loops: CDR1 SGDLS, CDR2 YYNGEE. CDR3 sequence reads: CASSVGTSGITGELFF. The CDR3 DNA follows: TGTGCCAGCAGCGTAGGCACTAGCGGGATCACCGGGGAGCTGTTTTTT.

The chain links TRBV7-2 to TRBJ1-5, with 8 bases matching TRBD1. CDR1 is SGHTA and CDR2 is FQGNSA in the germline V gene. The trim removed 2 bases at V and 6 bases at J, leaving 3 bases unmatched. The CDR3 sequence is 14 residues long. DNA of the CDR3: TGTGCCAGCAGCTTAAAACAGGGGGTTCAGCCCCAGCATTTT. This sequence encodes CASSLKQGVQPQHF.

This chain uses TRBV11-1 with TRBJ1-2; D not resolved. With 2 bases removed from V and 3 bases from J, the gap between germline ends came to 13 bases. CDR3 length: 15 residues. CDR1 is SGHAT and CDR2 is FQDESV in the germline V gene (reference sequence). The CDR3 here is CASSLNPDNYYGYTF. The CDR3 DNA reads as TGTGCCAGCAGCTTAAACCCCGACAATTACTATGGCTACACCTTC.

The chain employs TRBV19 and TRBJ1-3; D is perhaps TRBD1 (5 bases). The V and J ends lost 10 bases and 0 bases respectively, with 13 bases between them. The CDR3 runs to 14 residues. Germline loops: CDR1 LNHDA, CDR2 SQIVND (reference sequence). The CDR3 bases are TGTGCCACCAAGGGACTCCTCTCTGGAAACACCATATATTTT. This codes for CATKGLLSGNTIYF.

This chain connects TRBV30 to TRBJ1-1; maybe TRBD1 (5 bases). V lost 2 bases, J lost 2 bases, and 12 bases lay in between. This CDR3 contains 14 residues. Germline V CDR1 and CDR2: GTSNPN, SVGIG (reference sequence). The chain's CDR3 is CAWSPPGQNTEAFF. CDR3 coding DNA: TGTGCCTGGAGTCCCCCCGGACAAAACACTGAAGCTTTCTTT.

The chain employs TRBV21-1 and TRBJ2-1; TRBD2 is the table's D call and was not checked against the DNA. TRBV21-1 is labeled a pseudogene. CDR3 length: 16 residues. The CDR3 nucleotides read TGTGCCAGCAGCAAAGGACTAGCGGGGAACGACAATGAGCAGTTCTTC. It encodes CASSKGLAGNDNEQFF.

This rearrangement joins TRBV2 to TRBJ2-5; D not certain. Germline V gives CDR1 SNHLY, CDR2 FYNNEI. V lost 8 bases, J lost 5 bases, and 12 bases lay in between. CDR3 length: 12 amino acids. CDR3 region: CASCTGPETQYF. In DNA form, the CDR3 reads TGTGCCAGCTGTACGGGTCCGGAGACCCAGTACTTC.

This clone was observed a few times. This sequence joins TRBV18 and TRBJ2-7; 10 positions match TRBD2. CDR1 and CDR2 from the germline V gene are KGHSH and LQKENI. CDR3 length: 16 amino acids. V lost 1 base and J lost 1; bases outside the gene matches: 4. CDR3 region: CASSPRPSGGSYEQYF. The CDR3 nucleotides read TGTGCCAGCTCACCACGGCCTAGCGGGGGTTCCTACGAGCAGTACTTC.

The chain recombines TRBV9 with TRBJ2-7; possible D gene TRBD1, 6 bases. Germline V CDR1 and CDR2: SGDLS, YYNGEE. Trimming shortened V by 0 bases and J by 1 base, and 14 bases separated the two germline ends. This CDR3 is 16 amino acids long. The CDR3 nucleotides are TGTGCCAGCAGCGTAGCCCTACAGGGAGCGTCCTACGAGCAGTACTTC. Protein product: CASSVALQGASYEQYF.

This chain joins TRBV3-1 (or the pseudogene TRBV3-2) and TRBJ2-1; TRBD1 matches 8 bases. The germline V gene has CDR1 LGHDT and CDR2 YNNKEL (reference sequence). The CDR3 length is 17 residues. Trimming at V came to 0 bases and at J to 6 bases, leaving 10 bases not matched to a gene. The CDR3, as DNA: TGTGCCAGCAGCCAAGAGGGATCTCCCAGGGGGCGCAATGAGCAGTTCTTC. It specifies CASSQEGSPRGRNEQFF.

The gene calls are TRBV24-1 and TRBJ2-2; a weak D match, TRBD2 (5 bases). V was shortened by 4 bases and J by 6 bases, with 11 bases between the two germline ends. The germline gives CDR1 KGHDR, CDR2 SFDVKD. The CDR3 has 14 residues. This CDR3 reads CATSEPGIPGELFF. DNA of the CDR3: TGTGCCACCAGTGAGCCGGGGATCCCCGGGGAGCTGTTTTTT.

CDR3 residues: CASSKLPGQGRSGANVLTF. As DNA, the CDR3 is TGTGCCAGCAGCAAACTCCCTGGACAGGGGCGCTCTGGGGCCAACGTCCTGACTTTC. This sequence joins TRBV21-1 and TRBJ2-6; the table assigns TRBD1, which was not confirmed against the DNA. TRBV21-1 is reported as a pseudogene. This CDR3 is 19 amino acids long.

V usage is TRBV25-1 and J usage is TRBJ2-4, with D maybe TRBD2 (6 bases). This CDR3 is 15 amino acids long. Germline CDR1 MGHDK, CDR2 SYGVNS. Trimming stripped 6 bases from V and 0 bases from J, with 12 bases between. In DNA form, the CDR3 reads TGTGCCAGCAGACCGGGACTTTTAGCCAAAAACATTCAGTACTTC. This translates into CASRPGLLAKNIQYF.

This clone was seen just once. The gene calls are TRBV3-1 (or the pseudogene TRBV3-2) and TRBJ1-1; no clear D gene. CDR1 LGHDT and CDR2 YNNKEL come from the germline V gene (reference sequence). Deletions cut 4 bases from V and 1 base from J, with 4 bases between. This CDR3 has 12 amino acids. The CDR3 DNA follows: TGTGCCAGCAGCCCGAGGAACACTGAAGCTTTCTTT. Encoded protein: CASSPRNTEAFF.

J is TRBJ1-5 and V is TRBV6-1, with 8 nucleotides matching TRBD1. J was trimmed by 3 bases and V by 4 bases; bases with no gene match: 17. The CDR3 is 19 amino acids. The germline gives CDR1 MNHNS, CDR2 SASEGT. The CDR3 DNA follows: TGTGCCAGCAGTGGGGGTTTTTGGACAGGGAGACGTGTCAATCAGCCCCAGCATTTT. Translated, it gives CASSGGFWTGRRVNQPQHF.

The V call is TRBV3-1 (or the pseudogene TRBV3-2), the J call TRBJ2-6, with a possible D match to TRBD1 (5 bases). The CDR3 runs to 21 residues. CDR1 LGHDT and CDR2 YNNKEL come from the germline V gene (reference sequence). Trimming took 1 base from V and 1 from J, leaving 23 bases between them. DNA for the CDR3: TGTGCCAGCAGCCAAGGGCGCAGGGATGCCGTTCCCATATCTGGGGCCAACGTCCTGACTTTC. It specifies CASSQGRRDAVPISGANVLTF.

CDR3 in amino acids: CASSLTVAASSYNEQFF. The CDR3 coding sequence is TGTGCCAGCAGCTTAACGGTAGCGGCTAGCTCCTACAATGAGCAGTTCTTC. The chain recombines TRBV7-3 with TRBJ2-1; the D gene is possibly TRBD2 (6 bases). The germline CDR1 and CDR2 sequences are SGHTA and FQGTGA. The CDR3 is 17 amino acids. Trimming took 0 bases from V and 0 from J, leaving 12 bases between them.

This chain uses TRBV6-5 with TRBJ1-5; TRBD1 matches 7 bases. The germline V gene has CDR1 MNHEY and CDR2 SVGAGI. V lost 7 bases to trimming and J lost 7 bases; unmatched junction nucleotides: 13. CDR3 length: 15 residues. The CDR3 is CASIVVDRDGQPQHF. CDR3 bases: TGTGCCAGCATTGTTGTAGACAGGGATGGCCAGCCCCAGCATTTT.